Listed here is a single TCR beta chain. Germline V CDR1 and CDR2: KGHSH, LQKENI. V gave up 3 bases and J gave up 4 bases, with 15 bases separating them. The CDR3 sequence is 16 residues long. The sample originates from a study of blood T cells in healthy people across ages. It was with a sample-barcoded 5' primer and a J-beta primer mix that a second PCR of about 6 to 12 cycles was run. TCRdb re-called the 5' RACE reads with MiXCR, one entry per CDR3 protein. The data hold about 1,500,000 distinct CDR3 sequences, with about 43% observed a single time. Sequenced material: blood. This clonotype was obtained from a woman under 30 in good health. The J gene is TRBJ1-4, the V gene TRBV18; no definite D call. The CDR3 spells CASSPNPGGNNEKLFF. The DNA for the CDR3 is TGTGCCAGCTCACCGAATCCAGGCGGGAATAATGAAAAACTGTTTTTT.